A single sample is the source of the 6 T cell receptor beta chains below, sequenced in a study of human T cells and chemical hapten exposure. Time point meaning: pre-sensitization, week 0. Treatment of the sample: therapeutic diphenylcyclopropenone sensitization with weekly scalp DPC. From the RACE reads, TCRdb called clonotypes with MiXCR, one entry per CDR3 protein. The profile covers under 200,000 distinct CDR3 sequences, with 25% to 30% appearing a single time and 2.5% to 3.5% taken by the ten largest. Sample: whole blood, taken in connection with sensitization to the hapten diphenylcyclopropenone (DPC). These receptors were taken from a woman in her twenties or thirties with alopecia areata. Some clones in this sample may be carry-over from other donors' samples.

This clonotype has ten or more counts. J is TRBJ2-7 and V is TRBV6-6; possibly TRBD1 for D (6 bases). Germline CDR1 is MNHNY and CDR2 is SVGAGI (reference sequence). The length of the CDR3 is 14 residues. V lost 2 bases to trimming and J lost 0 bases, with 8 bases between them. The CDR3 coding sequence is TGTGCCAGCAGTTACCAGACAGGCTCCTACGAGCAGTACTTC. Its protein product is CASSYQTGSYEQYF.

This clonotype was seen only a few times. The gene calls are TRBV5-1 and TRBJ1-1; D call uncertain. The CDR3 is 14 amino acids. Looked up from germline, CDR1 is SGHRS and CDR2 is YFSETQ. Deletions cut 0 bases from V and 2 bases from J, with 8 bases between. This chain's CDR3 is CASSLGQTNTEAFF. CDR3 nucleotides: TGCGCCAGCAGCTTGGGGCAGACTAACACTGAAGCTTTCTTT. Combining the CDR3 with reference TRBV5-1 and TRBJ1-1 gives the whole variable domain KAGVTQTPRYLIKTRGQQVTLSCSPISGHRSVSWYQQTPGQGLQFLFEYFSETQRNKGNFPGRFSGRQFSNSRSEMNVSTLELGDSALYLCASSLGQTNTEAFFGQGTRLTVV.

A remark on this clonotype: A junction end diverges from the germline sequence, so it may reflect a read error. CDR3 DNA sequence: TGCAGCGTCCACAGGACAGAGAACCCTGAAGCTTTCTTT. Amino acids: CSVHRTENPEAFF. This chain links TRBV29-1 with TRBJ1-1, with D possibly TRBD1 on 6 matching bases. CDR3 length: 13 residues. Germline CDR1 is SQVTM and CDR2 is ANQGSEA.

This clonotype has just a few counts. The DNA for the CDR3 is TGCGCCAGCAGCTTGACGACAGGGGTAGATGAAAAACTGTTTTTT. This codes for CASSLTTGVDEKLFF. V usage is TRBV5-1 and J usage is TRBJ1-4; 8 bases agree with TRBD1. The CDR3 covers 15 residues. The ends lost 1 base at V and 6 bases at J; junction bases unmatched: 5. Per germline, CDR1 SGHRS and CDR2 YFSETQ.

This clonotype appeared a few times. The genes are TRBV6-6 and TRBJ1-1; D unresolved. This CDR3 has 11 residues. Germline loops: CDR1 MNHNY, CDR2 SVGAGI (reference sequence). V shed 7 bases and J shed 4 bases, with 7 bases lying between them. CDR3 residues: CASITPTEAFF. The CDR3 DNA follows: TGTGCCAGCATTACTCCCACTGAAGCTTTCTTT.

The chain employs TRBV29-1 and TRBJ1-1, with D perhaps matching TRBD1 (5 bases). V lost 1 base and J 1 base, leaving 10 bases between the germline ends. In germline, CDR1 is SQVTM, CDR2 ANQGSEA. CDR3 length equals 14 residues. The CDR3 sequence: CSVEVSGPNTEAFF. CDR3 nucleotides: TGCAGCGTTGAAGTTTCAGGGCCGAACACTGAAGCTTTCTTT.